The clone carrying this T cell receptor beta chain was seen only a few times. Germline V gene sequence: CDR1 ENHRY, CDR2 SYGVKD. This CDR3 spans 15 amino acids. Unmatched junction bases numbered 7, after V lost 4 bases and J lost 2 bases. The data belong to a study of T-cell reconstitution after alpha-beta-depleted transplantation in children. Molecular barcoding with unique molecular identifiers was used for the TCRbeta library. TCRdb reprocessed the PCR reads via MiXCR and lists one record per CDR3 protein. Here the sample spans around 700,000 distinct CDR3 sequences, 10% to 15% being singletons. Sequencing was performed on PBMCs, taken before TCRalphabeta/CD19-depleted stem cell transplant. V usage is TRBV10-3 and J usage is TRBJ1-2; TRBD1 matches at 7 bases. The sequence was obtained from a girl aged 2-10 years with congenital amegakaryocytic thrombocytopenia, due to receive a stem cell transplant. The CDR3 reads CAISGGDSANYGYTF. DNA for the CDR3: TGTGCCATCAGTGGCGGGGACAGCGCGAACTATGGCTACACCTTC.